The T cell receptor beta chain under discussion was sequenced for a study of blood T cell repertoires in COVID-19. Study-wide context: There were acute and convalescent COVID-19 samples, and they came from the United States, Italy and Spain. Nucleic acid was either cDNA or gDNA, and it came from T cells, B-cell-depleted T cells, or PBMCs.

Original handling: Reference gene primer amplification yielded estimated nucleated cell counts. This table comes from immunoSEQ multiplex PCR, and its TCRdb copy is limited to in-frame clones, with some not included. The V and J calls and clone size come from that table; D and trimming were worked out from the DNA. The sample consists of about 75,000 clones, around 89% of them appearing once. The sequenced sample consisted of peripheral blood. The sequence was collected from a human donor in a cohort sampled during active COVID-19.

The CDR3: CATRRGTEAFF. The CDR3 region has the DNA TGTGCCACCCGGAGGGGAACTGAAGCTTTCTTT. V is TRBV2 and J is TRBJ1-1; possible D gene TRBD1, 5 bases. Germline CDR1 SNHLY, CDR2 FYNNEI. Between the trimmed V and J ends, which lost 10 bases and 5 bases, there was a span of 11 bases. CDR3 length: 11 amino acids.